The 5 T cell receptor beta chains in this list originate from one sample, sequenced in a study of T cell repertoires in cytomegalovirus infection. TCRdb analysed the reads with MiXCR anew, one entry per CDR3 protein. The sample includes 300,000 or so distinct CDR3 sequences, 25% of them seen just once. Sample: PBMCs. These receptors originate from a human donor in good health (CMV status not recorded). Some clones in this sample may be carry-over from other donors' samples.

This clonotype was detected only a few times. The chain recombines TRBV2 with TRBJ1-5; TRBD1 agrees at 7 bases. CDR1 and CDR2 from the germline V gene are SNHLY and FYNNEI. With 4 bases clipped from V and 4 bases from J, the junction kept 7 bases outside the gene matches. This CDR3 region has 15 residues. CDR3 bases: TGTGCCAGCAGTGGAGCGACAGGGATTAATCAGCCCCAGCATTTT. Protein sequence: CASSGATGINQPQHF.

The chain is built from TRBV2 and TRBJ2-3; TRBD2 matches at 8 bases. This CDR3 region has 15 residues. Germline CDR1 and CDR2: SNHLY and FYNNEI. V trimming: 10 bases; J trimming: 4 bases; junction bases outside the gene matches: 13. The CDR3 region has the DNA TGTGCCACTAGGACTAGCAGCCTAATGGCAGATACGCAGTATTTT. It specifies CATRTSSLMADTQYF.

This clonotype was observed a few times. The chain has TRBV7-2 and TRBJ2-1, with a tentative D call TRBD1 (5 bases). The V end lost 1 base, the J end lost 5 bases, and 9 bases lay between the germline ends. This CDR3 has 14 amino acids. Germline V gene sequence: CDR1 SGHTA, CDR2 FQGNSA. The CDR3 DNA is TGTGCCAGCAGCTTAGGACAGCCCAACAATGAGCAGTTCTTC. It codes for CASSLGQPNNEQFF.

This clonotype was observed a few times. The chain joins TRBV19 to TRBJ2-6, with 7 bases fitting TRBD1. CDR3 length: 15 residues. Looked up from germline, CDR1 is LNHDA and CDR2 is SQIVND (reference sequence). After removal of 9 bases from V and 2 bases from J, the junction contained 7 bases not matched to a gene. The CDR3 is CASTGVRAGANVLTF. The DNA of the CDR3 is TGTGCCAGCACAGGGGTGAGGGCTGGGGCCAACGTCCTGACTTTC.

This clonotype was picked up many times. The V gene is TRBV4-1, the J gene TRBJ2-6; 7 bases agree with TRBD1. The CDR3 is 18 amino acids. Germline CDR1 is MGHRA and CDR2 is YSYEKL. The V and J ends lost 1 base and 2 bases, in that order; junction bases with no gene match: 8. CDR3 sequence reads: CASSQVREQGTGANVLTF. CDR3 bases: TGCGCCAGCAGCCAAGTTAGGGAACAGGGGACTGGGGCCAACGTCCTGACTTTC.